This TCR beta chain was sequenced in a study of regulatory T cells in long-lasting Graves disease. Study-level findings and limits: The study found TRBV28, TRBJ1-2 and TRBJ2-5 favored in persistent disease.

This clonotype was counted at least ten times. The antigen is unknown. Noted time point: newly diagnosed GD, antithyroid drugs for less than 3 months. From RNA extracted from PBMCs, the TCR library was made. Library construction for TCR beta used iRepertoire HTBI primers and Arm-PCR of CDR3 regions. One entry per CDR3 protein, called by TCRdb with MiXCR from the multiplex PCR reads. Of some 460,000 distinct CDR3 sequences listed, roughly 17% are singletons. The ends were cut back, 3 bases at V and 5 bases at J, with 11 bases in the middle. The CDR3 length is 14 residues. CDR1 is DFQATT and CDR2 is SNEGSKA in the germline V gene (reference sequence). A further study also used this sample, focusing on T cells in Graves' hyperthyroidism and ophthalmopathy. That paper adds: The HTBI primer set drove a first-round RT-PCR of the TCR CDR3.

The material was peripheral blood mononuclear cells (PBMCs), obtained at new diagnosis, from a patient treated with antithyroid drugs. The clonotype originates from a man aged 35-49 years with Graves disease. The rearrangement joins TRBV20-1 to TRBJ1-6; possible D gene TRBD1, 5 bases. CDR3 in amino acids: CSASTGTNNSPLHF. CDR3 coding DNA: TGCAGTGCTAGTACCGGGACCAATAATTCACCCCTCCACTTT.